The clone carrying this TCR beta chain was counted once. The data originate from a study of blood T cell repertoires in COVID-19. Study background: Acute and convalescent COVID-19 specimens originated in the United States, Italy and Spain. T cells, B-cell-depleted T cells, or PBMCs provided the cDNA or gDNA that served as material.

Authors' data handling: Estimated nucleated cell counts came from reference gene primer amplification. Generated by immunoSEQ multiplex PCR, the TCRdb table keeps only in-frame clones and is missing some. V and J calls and clone size are as listed in that table; D and trimming were resolved from the DNA. The sample contains approximately 160,000 clones, 86% of which appear only once. The CDR3 is 14 residues long. V was clipped by 5 bases and J by 8 bases, with 15 bases between them. CDR1 and CDR2 (germline): SGHVS, FQNEAQ. This receptor was obtained from a woman aged 70-85 years with acute or convalescent COVID-19. The sample taken for sequencing was peripheral blood. The chain carries TRBV7-8 and TRBJ1-4, with D perhaps TRBD1 (6 bases). The CDR3 is CASSPQGRWEKLFF. The CDR3 DNA sequence: TGTGCCAGCAGCCCACAGGGCCGGTGGGAAAAACTGTTTTTT.